These T cell receptor beta chains were read from a single sample in a study of CD8 T cells in ankylosing spondylitis. TCRdb itself ran the 5' RACE reads through MiXCR, one entry per CDR3 protein. This table holds around 330,000 distinct CDR3 sequences, about 9.9% found once. Specimen: blood, either unsorted or a sorted T cell fraction (not recorded which). Every receptor here comes from a female donor with ankylosing spondylitis or in good health (not recorded which). CDR3s include the opening cysteine and the closing phenylalanine or tryptophan. The D gene is left open where the match is weak. Clone size is shown for a subset of rows, as once, few, many or a class of expanded clone.

v_call	j_call	d_call	clone_size	cdr3_aa	cdr3_nt
TRBV28	TRBJ2-3	-	many	CASSHDRVTDTQYF	TGTGCCAGCAGCCATGACAGAGTCACAGATACGCAGTATTTT
TRBV11-2	TRBJ2-1	TRBD2	few	CASSPRTSGIVSNEQFF	TGTGCCAGCAGCCCGAGGACTAGCGGGATAGTAAGTAATGAGCAGTTCTTC
TRBV2	TRBJ1-1	-	-	CASSDRSRLAFF	TGTGCCAGCAGTGACAGGTCGAGGCTGGCTTTCTTT
TRBV10-1	TRBJ2-7	-	once	CASSDTSLYEQYF	TGCGCCAGCAGTGATACGTCCTTATACGAGCAGTACTTC
TRBV24-1	TRBJ2-2	-	many	CATSDPPGRVEGIGELFF	TGTGCCACCAGTGACCCCCCTGGGCGGGTCGAGGGAATCGGGGAGCTGTTTTTT
TRBV5-1	TRBJ2-1	TRBD2	many	CASQGLAYYNEQFF	TGCGCCAGCCAGGGACTAGCTTACTACAATGAGCAGTTCTTC
TRBV27	TRBJ1-4	-	many	CASSLSDGRNEKLFF	TGTGCCAGCAGTTTATCGGACGGAAGAAATGAAAAACTGTTTTTT
TRBV9	TRBJ2-7	-	-	CASSVGGSDYTYEQYF	TGTGCCAGCAGCGTAGGTGGTAGCGACTACACCTACGAGCAGTACTTC
TRBV3-1	TRBJ2-7	-	-	CASSQESREYEQYF	TGTGCCAGCAGCCAAGAAAGCAGGGAATACGAGCAGTACTTC
TRBV7-2	TRBJ2-1	TRBD1	few	CASRQQGLGEQFF	TGTGCCAGCAGACAACAGGGGCTCGGTGAGCAGTTCTTC
TRBV10-3	TRBJ2-7	TRBD2	many	CAISEPGTNYEQYF	TGTGCCATCAGTGAGCCCGGGACTAACTACGAGCAGTACTTC
TRBV11-2	TRBJ2-7	TRBD2	-	CASSLEPPTSGGPEQYF	TGTGCCAGCAGCTTAGAGCCGCCGACTAGCGGGGGTCCCGAGCAGTACTTC
TRBV29-1	TRBJ1-2	TRBD1	few	CSVEVDPRTGSNGYTF	TGCAGCGTTGAAGTAGATCCCAGGACAGGGTCTAATGGCTACACCTTC
TRBV20-1	TRBJ2-5	-	-	CSARYQVLTIETQYF	TGCAGTGCTAGATATCAGGTCCTCACGATCGAGACCCAGTACTTC
TRBV7-8	TRBJ2-1	TRBD1	-	CASRMTGGFNNEQFF	TGTGCCAGCAGGATGACAGGGGGCTTTAACAATGAGCAGTTCTTC
TRBV4-1	TRBJ2-3	-	many	CASSQELRADTQYF	TGCGCCAGCAGCCAAGAATTGAGGGCAGATACGCAGTATTTT
TRBV9	TRBJ2-6	TRBD1	few	CATGTRDSRSGANVLTF	TGTGCCACAGGGACCAGGGACAGTCGCTCTGGGGCCAACGTCCTGACTTTC
TRBV20-1	TRBJ2-3	TRBD2	few	CCAYGTSGGLSTDTQYF	TGCTGTGCTTATGGGACTAGCGGGGGGCTAAGCACAGATACGCAGTATTTT
TRBV5-1	TRBJ2-1	-	few	CASSLDSASFPLYNEQFF	TGCGCCAGCAGCCTGGACTCCGCGAGCTTCCCACTTTACAATGAGCAGTTCTTC
TRBV12-3/TRBV12-4	TRBJ1-5	-	once	CASSFRQLAQPQHF	TGTGCCAGCAGTTTCCGGCAGTTGGCTCAGCCCCAGCATTTT
TRBV12-3/TRBV12-4	TRBJ1-5	-	-	CASSLVGQPQHF	TGTGCCAGCAGTTTAGTAGGTCAGCCCCAGCATTTT
TRBV4-1	TRBJ2-1	TRBD2	few	CASSQDRLAGGPTSSYNEQFF	TGCGCCAGCAGCCAAGACCGACTAGCGGGAGGCCCGACTAGCTCCTACAATGAGCAGTTCTTC
TRBV24-1	TRBJ1-3	-	many	CATSDGSFSGNTIYF	TGTGCCACCAGTGATGGCAGTTTCTCTGGAAACACCATATATTTT
TRBV5-5	TRBJ2-1	TRBD2	-	CASSLRLADNEQFF	TGTGCCAGCAGCTTACGACTAGCGGACAATGAGCAGTTCTTC
TRBV20-1	TRBJ2-5	TRBD2	-	CSARNPSGGQETQYF	TGCAGTGCTAGGAATCCTAGCGGGGGGCAAGAGACCCAGTACTTC
TRBV10-3	TRBJ2-1	-	-	CAIRPDGHNEQFF	TGTGCCATCCGACCGGACGGACACAATGAGCAGTTCTTC
TRBV20-1	TRBJ1-3	-	many	CSARVYGSSSGNTIYF	TGCAGTGCTAGGGTGTATGGGTCCTCCTCTGGAAACACCATATATTTT
TRBV5-1	TRBJ1-1	TRBD1	few	CASSSPGQGLNTEAFF	TGCGCCAGCAGCTCCCCGGGACAGGGCTTGAACACTGAAGCTTTCTTT
TRBV20-1	TRBJ2-3	-	many	CRADAGSTDTQYF	TGCAGAGCCGATGCGGGAAGCACAGATACGCAGTATTTT
TRBV7-8	TRBJ1-1	TRBD1	few	CASSFPPGGSNTEAFF	TGTGCCAGCAGCTTCCCCCCAGGGGGCTCGAACACTGAAGCTTTCTTT
TRBV10-3	TRBJ2-7	-	many	CAIAPRDYEQYF	TGTGCCATCGCCCCGAGGGACTACGAGCAGTACTTC
TRBV3-1	TRBJ1-3	-	few	CASSRVQGSSGNTIYF	TGTGCCAGCAGCCGAGTACAGGGCTCCTCTGGAAACACCATATATTTT
TRBV5-1	TRBJ2-7	-	many	CASSRFKDIGGKVNEQYF	TGCGCCAGCAGCCGATTTAAGGACATTGGTGGGAAAGTCAACGAGCAGTACTTC
TRBV20-1	TRBJ1-5	-	many	CSASRGTNSNQPQHF	TGCAGTGCTAGTCGGGGGACAAATAGCAATCAGCCCCAGCATTTT
TRBV10-3	TRBJ2-2	TRBD2	-	CAIAKSAGGMTGELFF	TGTGCCATCGCCAAGTCGGCGGGGGGGATGACCGGGGAGCTGTTTTTT
TRBV19	TRBJ2-1	TRBD2	-	CASSIRTSGYNEQFF	TGTGCCAGTAGTATACGGACTAGCGGCTACAATGAGCAGTTCTTC
TRBV20-1	TRBJ2-2	-	many	CSARKRVINTGELFF	TGCAGTGCTAGGAAAAGGGTGATTAACACCGGGGAGCTGTTTTTT
TRBV12-3/TRBV12-4	TRBJ2-1	TRBD2	many	CASSFSGGYNEQFF	TGTGCCAGCAGTTTCTCGGGGGGGTACAATGAGCAGTTCTTC
TRBV20-1	TRBJ1-6	TRBD1	many	CSGTGQRDSPLHF	TGCAGTGGCACGGGACAGAGGGATTCACCCCTCCACTTT
TRBV29-1	TRBJ2-5	-	many	CSVPRGGGTQYF	TGCAGCGTTCCTAGAGGTGGGGGAACCCAGTACTTC
TRBV6-2/TRBV6-3	TRBJ2-2	TRBD1	many	CASNDRDGGELFF	TGTGCCAGCAACGACAGGGATGGCGGGGAGCTGTTTTTT
TRBV7-8	TRBJ2-6	TRBD1	-	CASTGRAGGWSGANVLTF	TGTGCCAGCACCGGGCGGGCAGGGGGCTGGTCTGGGGCCAACGTCCTGACTTTC
TRBV27	TRBJ1-1	-	many	CASSLALGVDTEAFF	TGTGCCAGCAGTTTGGCGCTAGGCGTTGACACTGAAGCTTTCTTT
TRBV14	TRBJ1-6	-	-	CASSTTLSSLHF	TGTGCCAGCAGCACCACCCTTTCATCCCTCCACTTT
TRBV27	TRBJ2-1	TRBD2	few	CASNPKRGLVSGNEQFF	TGTGCCAGCAACCCGAAAAGAGGACTAGTTTCGGGCAATGAGCAGTTCTTC
TRBV20-1	TRBJ1-6	-	many	CSARGRIYNSPLHF	TGCAGTGCTAGAGGGCGGATTTATAATTCACCCCTCCACTTT
TRBV5-1	TRBJ2-6	TRBD1	few	CASSGDRGDFSGANVLTF	TGCGCCAGCAGCGGGGACAGGGGGGATTTCTCTGGGGCCAACGTCCTGACTTTC
TRBV5-1	TRBJ2-3	-	few	CASSLNPRDSTDTQYF	TGCGCCAGCAGCTTGAATCCCAGGGATAGCACAGATACGCAGTATTTT